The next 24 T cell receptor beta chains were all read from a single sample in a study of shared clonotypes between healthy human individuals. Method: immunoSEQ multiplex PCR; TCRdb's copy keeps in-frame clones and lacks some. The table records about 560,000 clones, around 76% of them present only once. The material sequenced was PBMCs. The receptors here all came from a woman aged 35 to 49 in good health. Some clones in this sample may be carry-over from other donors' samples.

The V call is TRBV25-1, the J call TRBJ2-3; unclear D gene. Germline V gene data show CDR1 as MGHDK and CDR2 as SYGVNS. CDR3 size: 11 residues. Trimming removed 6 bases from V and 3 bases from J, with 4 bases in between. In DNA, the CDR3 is TGTGCCAGCAGCCGGACAGATACGCAGTATTTT. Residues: CASSRTDTQYF.

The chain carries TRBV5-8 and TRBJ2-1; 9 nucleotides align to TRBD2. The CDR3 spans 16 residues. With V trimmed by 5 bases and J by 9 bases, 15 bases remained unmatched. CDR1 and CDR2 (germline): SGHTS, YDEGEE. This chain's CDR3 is CASSRGVAGEIGEQFF. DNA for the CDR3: TGTGCCAGCAGTCGGGGCGTAGCGGGAGAAATCGGTGAGCAGTTCTTC.

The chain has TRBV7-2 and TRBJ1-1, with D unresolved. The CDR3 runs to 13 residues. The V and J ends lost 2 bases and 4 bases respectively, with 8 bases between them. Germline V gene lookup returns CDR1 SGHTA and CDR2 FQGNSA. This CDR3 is CASSLLGSTEAFF. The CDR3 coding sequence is TGTGCCAGCAGCTTATTGGGGTCCACTGAAGCTTTCTTT.

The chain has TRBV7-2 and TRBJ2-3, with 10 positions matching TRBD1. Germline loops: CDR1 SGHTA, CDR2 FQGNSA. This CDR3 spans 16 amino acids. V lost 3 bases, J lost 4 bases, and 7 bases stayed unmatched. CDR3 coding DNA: TGTGCCAGCAGCTTCCCGGGACAGGGGTTGGCAGATACGCAGTATTTT. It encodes CASSFPGQGLADTQYF.

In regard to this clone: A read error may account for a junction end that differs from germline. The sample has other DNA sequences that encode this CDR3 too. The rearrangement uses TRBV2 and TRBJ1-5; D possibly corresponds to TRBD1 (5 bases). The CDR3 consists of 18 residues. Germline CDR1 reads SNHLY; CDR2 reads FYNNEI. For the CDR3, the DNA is TGTGCCAGCAGTGCCTTCGGGGGTTTGGGATTTAGCAACCAGCCCCAGCATTTT. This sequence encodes CASSAFGGLGFSNQPQHF.

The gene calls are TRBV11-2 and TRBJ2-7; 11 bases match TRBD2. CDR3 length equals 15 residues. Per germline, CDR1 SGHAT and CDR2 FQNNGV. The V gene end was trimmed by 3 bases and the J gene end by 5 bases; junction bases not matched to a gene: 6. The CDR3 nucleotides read TGTGCCAGCAGCTTTAGCGGGAGGGCCGGGGACGAGCAGTACTTC. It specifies CASSFSGRAGDEQYF. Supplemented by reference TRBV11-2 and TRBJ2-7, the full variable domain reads EAGVAQSPRYKIIEKRQSVAFWCNPISGHATLYWYQQILGQGPKLLIQFQNNGVVDDSQLPKDRFSAERLKGVDSTLKIQPAKLEDSAVYLCASSFSGRAGDEQYFGPGTRLTVT.

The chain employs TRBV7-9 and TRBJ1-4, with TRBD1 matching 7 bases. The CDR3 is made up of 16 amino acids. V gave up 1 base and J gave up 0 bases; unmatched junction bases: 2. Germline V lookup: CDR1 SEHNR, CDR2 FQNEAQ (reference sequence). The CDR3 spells CASSLGTGATNEKLFF. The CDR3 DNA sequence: TGTGCCAGCAGCTTAGGGACAGGTGCAACTAATGAAAAACTGTTTTTT. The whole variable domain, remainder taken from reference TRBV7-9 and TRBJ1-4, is DTGVSQNPRHKITKRGQNVTFRCDPISEHNRLYWYRQTLGQGPEFLTYFQNEAQLEKSRLLSDRFSAERPKGSFSTLEIQRTEQGDSAMYLCASSLGTGATNEKLFFGSGTQLSVL.

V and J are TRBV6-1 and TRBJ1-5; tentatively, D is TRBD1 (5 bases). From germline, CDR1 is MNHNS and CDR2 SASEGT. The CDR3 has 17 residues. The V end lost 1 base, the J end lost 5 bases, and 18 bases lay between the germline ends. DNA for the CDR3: TGTGCCAGCAGTGAAGAGGGGTGGGGGATCTTGTATCAGCCCCAGCATTTT. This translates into CASSEEGWGILYQPQHF.

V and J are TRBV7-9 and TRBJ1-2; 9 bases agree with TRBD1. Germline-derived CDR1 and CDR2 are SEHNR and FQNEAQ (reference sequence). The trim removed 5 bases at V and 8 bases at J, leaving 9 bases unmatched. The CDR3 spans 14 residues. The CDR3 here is CASSPTGGEGGYTF. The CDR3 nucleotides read TGTGCCAGCAGCCCCACAGGGGGCGAGGGGGGCTACACCTTC.

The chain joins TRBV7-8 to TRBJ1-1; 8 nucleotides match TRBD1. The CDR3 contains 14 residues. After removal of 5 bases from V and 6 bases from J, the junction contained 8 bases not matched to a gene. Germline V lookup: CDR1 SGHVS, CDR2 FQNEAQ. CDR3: CASSVTGGSPEAFF. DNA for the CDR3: TGTGCCAGCAGCGTAACAGGGGGTAGCCCTGAAGCTTTCTTT.

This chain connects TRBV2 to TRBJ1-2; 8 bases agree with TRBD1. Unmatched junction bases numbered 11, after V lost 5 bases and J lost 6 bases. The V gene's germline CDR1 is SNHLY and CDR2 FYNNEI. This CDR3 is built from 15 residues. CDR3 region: CASSNSGTGVDGYTF. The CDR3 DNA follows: TGTGCCAGCAGTAATTCCGGGACAGGTGTCGATGGCTACACCTTC.

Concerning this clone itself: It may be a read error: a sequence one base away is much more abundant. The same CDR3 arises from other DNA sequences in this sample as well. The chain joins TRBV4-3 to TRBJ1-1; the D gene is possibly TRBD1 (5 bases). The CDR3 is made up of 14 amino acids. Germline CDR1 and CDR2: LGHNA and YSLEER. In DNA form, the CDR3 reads TGCGCCAGTAGCCAAGACGGGGCGAACACTGAAGCTTTCTTT. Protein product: CASSQDGANTEAFF.

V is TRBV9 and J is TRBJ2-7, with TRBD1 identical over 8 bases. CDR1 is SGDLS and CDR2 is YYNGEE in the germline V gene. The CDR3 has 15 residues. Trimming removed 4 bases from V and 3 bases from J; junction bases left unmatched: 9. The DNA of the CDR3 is TGTGCCAGCAGCTCTCGGACAGGGAACGTCTACGAGCAGTACTTC. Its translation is CASSSRTGNVYEQYF.

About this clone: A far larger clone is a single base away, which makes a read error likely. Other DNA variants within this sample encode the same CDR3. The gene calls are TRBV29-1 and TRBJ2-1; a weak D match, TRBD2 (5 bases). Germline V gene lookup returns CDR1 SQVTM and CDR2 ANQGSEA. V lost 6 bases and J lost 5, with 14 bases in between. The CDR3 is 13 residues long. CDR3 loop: CSVAVTGNNEQFF. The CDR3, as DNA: TGCAGCGTCGCTGTTACGGGGAACAATGAGCAGTTCTTC.

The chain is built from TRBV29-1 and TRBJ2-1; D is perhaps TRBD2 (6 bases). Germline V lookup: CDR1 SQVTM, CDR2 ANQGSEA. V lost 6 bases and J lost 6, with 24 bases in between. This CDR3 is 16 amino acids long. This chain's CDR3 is CSVGQGTGGVINEQFF. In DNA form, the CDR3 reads TGCAGCGTGGGGCAGGGCACCGGAGGGGTAATCAATGAGCAGTTCTTC.

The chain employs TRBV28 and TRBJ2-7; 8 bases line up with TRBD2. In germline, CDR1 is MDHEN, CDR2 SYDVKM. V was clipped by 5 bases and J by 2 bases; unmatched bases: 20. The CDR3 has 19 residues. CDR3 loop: CASSRPSGTSAGVPYEQYF. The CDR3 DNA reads TGTGCCAGCAGTCGACCTTCGGGGACCTCAGCGGGAGTTCCCTACGAGCAGTACTTC.

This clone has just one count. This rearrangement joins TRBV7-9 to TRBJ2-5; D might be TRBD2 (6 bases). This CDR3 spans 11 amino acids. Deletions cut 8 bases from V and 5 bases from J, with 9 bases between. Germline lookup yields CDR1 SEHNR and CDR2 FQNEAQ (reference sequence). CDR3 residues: CASDGGETQYF. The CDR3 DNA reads TGTGCCAGCGACGGAGGGGAGACCCAGTACTTC.

The CDR3: CASSFWPKTRLSYTF. CDR3 DNA sequence: TGTGCCAGCAGCTTCTGGCCCAAAACCCGCTTAAGCTACACCTTC. V and J are TRBV7-8 and TRBJ1-2; D not resolved. The V and J ends lost 3 bases and 9 bases respectively, with 20 bases between them. The length of the CDR3 is 15 residues. Germline assignment: CDR1 SGHVS and CDR2 FQNEAQ.

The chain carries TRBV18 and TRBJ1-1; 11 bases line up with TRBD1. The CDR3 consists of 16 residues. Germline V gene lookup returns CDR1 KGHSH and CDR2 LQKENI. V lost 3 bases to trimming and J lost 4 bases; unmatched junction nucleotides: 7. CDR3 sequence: CASSPDRGRGITEAFF. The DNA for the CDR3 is TGTGCCAGCTCACCGGACAGGGGGCGAGGGATCACTGAAGCTTTCTTT. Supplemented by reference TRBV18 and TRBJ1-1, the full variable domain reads NAGVMQNPRHLVRRRGQEARLRCSPMKGHSHVYWYRQLPEEGLKFMVYLQKENIIDESGMPKERFSAEFPKEGPSILRIQQVVRGDSAAYFCASSPDRGRGITEAFFGQGTRLTVV.

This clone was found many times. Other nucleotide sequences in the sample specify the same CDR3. For the CDR3, the DNA is TGTGCCAGCAGCGTAGTGGGAAACTACAATGAGCAGTTCTTC. This gives the protein CASSVVGNYNEQFF. The J gene is TRBJ2-1, the V gene TRBV9; D gene unclear. V lost 0 bases to trimming and J lost 3 bases, with 7 bases between them. The CDR3 length is 14 residues. Per germline, CDR1 SGDLS and CDR2 YYNGEE.

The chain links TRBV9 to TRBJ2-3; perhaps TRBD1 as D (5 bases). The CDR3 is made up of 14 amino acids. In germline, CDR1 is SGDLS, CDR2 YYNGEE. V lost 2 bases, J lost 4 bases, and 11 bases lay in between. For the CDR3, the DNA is TGTGCCAGCAGCGTCCAGGGTAATCCAGATACGCAGTATTTT. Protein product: CASSVQGNPDTQYF. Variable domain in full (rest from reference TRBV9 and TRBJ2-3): DSGVTQTPKHLITATGQRVTLRCSPRSGDLSVYWYQQSLDQGLQFLIQYYNGEERAKGNILERFSAQQFPDLHSELNLSSLELGDSALYFCASSVQGNPDTQYFGPGTRLTVL.

The CDR3 sequence is CASSPRDAGNIQYF. CDR3 sequence (DNA): TGTGCCAGCTCACCAAGGGACGCGGGAAACATTCAGTACTTC. This chain links TRBV18 with TRBJ2-4; D may be TRBD1 or TRBD2 (5 bases each). V dropped 2 bases and J dropped 6 bases, with 11 bases sitting between them. The germline V gene has CDR1 KGHSH and CDR2 LQKENI. The CDR3 is 14 amino acids. Full variable domain (outside the CDR3, taken from reference TRBV18 and TRBJ2-4): NAGVMQNPRHLVRRRGQEARLRCSPMKGHSHVYWYRQLPEEGLKFMVYLQKENIIDESGMPKERFSAEFPKEGPSILRIQQVVRGDSAAYFCASSPRDAGNIQYFGAGTRLSVL.

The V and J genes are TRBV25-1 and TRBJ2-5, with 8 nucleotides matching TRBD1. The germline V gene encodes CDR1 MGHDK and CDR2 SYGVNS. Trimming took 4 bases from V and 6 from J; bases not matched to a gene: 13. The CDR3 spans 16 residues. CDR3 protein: CASSARQGPYVKTQYF. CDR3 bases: TGTGCCAGCAGTGCAAGACAGGGGCCGTACGTTAAGACCCAGTACTTC.

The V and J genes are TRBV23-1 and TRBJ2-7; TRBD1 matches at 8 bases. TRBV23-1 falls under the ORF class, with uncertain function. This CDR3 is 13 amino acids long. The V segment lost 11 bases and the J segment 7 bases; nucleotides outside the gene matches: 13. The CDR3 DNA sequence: TGCGCCCCCTTAGGGGACAGGATTAGTGAGCAGTACTTC. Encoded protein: CAPLGDRISEQYF.